A single sample is the source of the 2 T cell receptor beta chains below, sequenced in a study of early T cells in non-severe SARS-CoV-2 infection. MiXCR, applied by TCRdb to the 5' RACE reads, yields one record per CDR3 protein. Here the sample spans tens of thousands of distinct CDR3 sequences, about 6.1% being singletons. The input for sequencing was whole blood, taken at baseline. The receptors stem from an adult who was a healthcare worker with PCR-confirmed SARS-CoV-2 infection or an uninfected control (not recorded which).

This clonotype turned up a few times. The chain joins TRBV18 to TRBJ1-2; 7 nucleotides match TRBD1. V lost 3 bases, J lost 6 bases, and 7 bases stayed unmatched. Germline-derived CDR1 and CDR2 are KGHSH and LQKENI. This CDR3 has 14 amino acids. The DNA for the CDR3 is TGTGCCAGCTCACCGTCGACAGGGACCAATGGCTACACCTTC. Translated: CASSPSTGTNGYTF.

Many counts were recorded for this clonotype. The chain employs TRBV5-4 and TRBJ1-2; unclear D gene. The germline gives CDR1 SGHNT, CDR2 YYREEE (reference sequence). The CDR3 has 12 amino acids. The ends were cut back, 0 bases at V and 5 bases at J, with 5 bases in the middle. The CDR3 DNA follows: TGTGCCAGCAGCTTGGCGGAGTATGGCTACACCTTC. It yields the protein CASSLAEYGYTF.